This is a list of T cell receptor beta chains from one sample in a study of Tregs in tolerant kidney transplant recipients. These receptors' targets are unknown. TCRdb's table, derived via immunoSEQ multiplex PCR, lists solely in-frame clones and lacks some. Among under 50,000 clones listed, roughly 95% were seen once. Sample: Tregs from blood cultured with allogeneic cells. The receptor set was obtained from a human donor in good health. CDR3s include the opening cysteine and the closing phenylalanine or tryptophan. A D gene is named only where the DNA matches it firmly. Where a row states a size, it is once, few, many or the class of an expanded clone; other rows omit it.

d_gene	v_gene	abundance	j_gene	CDR3aa	CDR3nt
NA	TRBV6-1	NA	TRBJ1-2	CASSRYREANYGYTF	TGTGCCAGCAGTCGCTACAGGGAAGCTAACTATGGCTACACCTTC
NA	TRBV14	NA	TRBJ1-1	CASSQGPGRNTEAFF	TGTGCCAGCAGCCAAGGCCCCGGGAGAAACACTGAAGCTTTCTTT
NA	TRBV5-5	NA	TRBJ1-2	CASSLDTRYGYTF	TGTGCCAGCAGCTTGGACACCCGCTATGGCTACACCTTC
TRBD1	TRBV27	NA	TRBJ2-3	CASSFISGGAFFFPGTDTQYF	TGTGCCAGCAGTTTCATTTCAGGGGGCGCCTTTTTTTTCCCCGGCACAGATACGCAGTATTTT
TRBD1	TRBV18	NA	TRBJ2-7	CASSPGTGRSYEQYF	TGTGCCAGCTCACCAGGGACAGGGAGATCCTACGAGCAGTACTTC
NA	TRBV7-8	NA	TRBJ2-5	CASSFGALGGPQETQYF	TGTGCCAGCAGCTTTGGGGCGTTGGGGGGGCCCCAAGAGACCCAGTACTTC
TRBD1	TRBV5-1	NA	TRBJ1-4	CASSRGQGGFEKLFF	TGCGCCAGCAGCAGAGGACAGGGGGGTTTTGAAAAACTGTTTTTT
TRBD1	TRBV5-5	NA	TRBJ1-2	CASSLLRDRGYYGYTF	TGTGCCAGCAGCTTACTCCGGGACAGGGGCTACTATGGCTACACCTTC
NA	TRBV2	NA	TRBJ1-2	CASSVGNYGYTF	TGTGCCAGCAGTGTGGGGAACTATGGCTACACCTTC
NA	TRBV6-5	NA	TRBJ1-6	CASGPGSSYNSPLHF	TGTGCCAGCGGCCCAGGGAGCTCCTATAATTCACCCCTCCACTTT
NA	TRBV12-5	NA	TRBJ1-6	CASGRENSPLHF	TGTGCTAGTGGACGGGAAAATTCACCCCTCCACTTT
TRBD2	TRBV4-1	NA	TRBJ2-3	CASSQDWGLVADTQYF	TGCGCCAGCAGCCAAGATTGGGGACTAGTTGCAGATACGCAGTATTTT
TRBD2	TRBV5-6	NA	TRBJ2-3	CASTLAGGSDTQYF	TGTGCCAGCACGCTAGCGGGAGGCTCGGATACGCAGTATTTT
TRBD1	TRBV5-1	NA	TRBJ2-1	CASSFGTGGGGEQFF	TGCGCCAGCAGCTTCGGGACAGGGGGTGGAGGTGAGCAGTTCTTC
TRBD1	TRBV2	NA	TRBJ1-5	CASSHRGTGKNFNQPQHF	TGTGCCAGCAGCCACAGGGGGACAGGCAAAAACTTCAATCAGCCCCAGCATTTT
TRBD1	TRBV29-1	NA	TRBJ1-2	CSVGRQGAGYGHTF	TGCAGCGTTGGGAGACAGGGGGCTGGCTATGGCCACACCTTC
NA	TRBV5-4	NA	TRBJ2-7	CASSLGFGSYEQYF	TGTGCCAGCAGCTTAGGGTTTGGATCCTACGAGCAGTACTTC
TRBD2	TRBV18	NA	TRBJ2-2	CASSPPFGLAGVTGELFF	TGTGCCAGCTCACCACCCTTTGGACTAGCGGGGGTTACCGGGGAGCTGTTTTTT
NA	TRBV29-1	NA	TRBJ1-1	CSGLLFHGDTEAFF	TGCAGCGGTCTCCTTTTCCACGGGGACACTGAAGCTTTCTTT
TRBD1	TRBV5-1	NA	TRBJ2-3	CASSLVLLGTDTDTQYF	TGCGCCAGCAGCTTGGTCCTTTTGGGGACAGACACAGATACGCAGTATTTT
NA	TRBV4-1	NA	TRBJ2-7	CASSRASDYEQYF	TGCGCCAGCAGTCGGGCCTCGGACTACGAGCAGTACTTC
NA	TRBV5-6	NA	TRBJ1-2	CASSLSFGGSDYGYTF	TGTGCCAGCAGCTTGAGTTTTGGGGGCTCCGACTATGGCTACACCTTC
TRBD1	TRBV11-2	NA	TRBJ2-7	CASSARQGQGRNEQYF	TGTGCCAGCAGCGCTAGACAGGGACAGGGACGCAACGAGCAGTACTTC
TRBD1	TRBV29-1	NA	TRBJ1-4	CSVVSGQNNEKLFF	TGCAGCGTTGTGTCGGGACAGAATAATGAAAAACTGTTTTTT
NA	TRBV27	NA	TRBJ1-5	CASSPYGTLNQPQHF	TGTGCCAGCAGTCCATACGGGACACTCAATCAGCCCCAGCATTTT
NA	TRBV9	NA	TRBJ1-1	CASSVAPRGTEAFF	TGTGCCAGCAGCGTAGCCCCGCGAGGTACTGAAGCTTTCTTT
NA	TRBV19	NA	TRBJ2-1	CASSIARGFRNEQFF	TGTGCCAGTAGTATAGCCAGGGGTTTCAGGAATGAGCAGTTCTTC
NA	TRBV4-2	NA	TRBJ2-5	CASSQVDSEVQETQYF	TGTGCCAGCAGCCAAGTGGACAGCGAAGTCCAAGAGACCCAGTACTTC
NA	TRBV5-1	NA	TRBJ1-4	CASSLTGATNEKLFF	TGCGCCAGCAGCCTAACGGGAGCAACTAATGAAAAACTGTTTTTT
NA	TRBV5-1	NA	TRBJ2-1	CASSQGPSLTYNEQFF	TGCGCCAGCAGCCAAGGACCTTCGTTAACCTACAATGAGCAGTTCTTC
NA	TRBV7-2	NA	TRBJ1-2	CASSTSWGNYGYTF	TGTGCCAGCAGCACCAGTTGGGGTAACTATGGCTACACCTTC
TRBD2	TRBV5-6	NA	TRBJ2-1	CASSRRLASSYNEQFF	TGTGCCAGCAGTCGACGACTAGCGAGCTCCTACAATGAGCAGTTCTTC
TRBD2	TRBV4-2	NA	TRBJ2-7	CASSPRAGGPYEQYF	TGTGCCAGCAGCCCCCGGGCGGGAGGGCCCTACGAGCAGTACTTC
NA	TRBV5-1	once	TRBJ2-1	CASSLSQANEQLF	TGCGCCAGCAGCTTGAGCCAGGCAAATGAGCAGCTCTTC
NA	TRBV18	NA	TRBJ2-2	CASSPGLLPGELFF	TGTGCCAGCTCACCGGGACTCCTTCCCGGGGAGCTGTTTTTT
NA	TRBV5-8	NA	TRBJ1-5	CASSSYPSGGHQPQHF	TGTGCCAGCAGCTCTTACCCCTCCGGGGGGCATCAGCCCCAGCATTTT
NA	TRBV19	NA	TRBJ2-3	CASSVDSLSTDTQYF	TGTGCCAGTAGTGTCGACAGCCTAAGCACAGATACGCAGTATTTT
NA	TRBV6-4	NA	TRBJ2-6	CASSAQASFLTGANVLTF	TGTGCCAGCAGTGCGCAGGCAAGTTTCCTCACTGGGGCCAACGTCCTGACTTTC
TRBD2	TRBV9	NA	TRBJ2-2	CASSVNPAGVGGELFF	TGTGCCAGCAGCGTAAATCCGGCGGGAGTGGGCGGGGAGCTGTTTTTT
NA	TRBV6-6	NA	TRBJ1-6	CASSFGTGGNSPLHF	TGTGCCAGCAGTTTTGGGACCGGAGGGAATTCACCCCTCCACTTT
TRBD1	TRBV7-9	NA	TRBJ1-1	CASTQQGVRTEAFF	TGTGCCAGCACCCAACAGGGGGTAAGGACTGAAGCTTTCTTT
NA	TRBV4-2	NA	TRBJ2-5	CASSQEGARETQYF	TGTGCCAGCAGCCAAGAGGGGGCTCGGGAGACCCAGTACTTC
TRBD2	TRBV18	NA	TRBJ2-3	CASSPGVAGDTQYF	TGTGCCAGCTCCCCCGGAGTAGCGGGAGATACGCAGTATTTT
TRBD1	TRBV28	NA	TRBJ1-2	CASSLWLEQGGGYTF	TGTGCCAGCAGTTTATGGTTAGAGCAGGGGGGCGGCTACACCTTC
NA	TRBV27	NA	TRBJ1-4	CASSFRGLYNEKLFF	TGTGCCAGCAGTTTCCGGGGCCTTTATAATGAAAAACTGTTTTTT
NA	TRBV7-2	NA	TRBJ1-6	CASSPRDYRALHF	TGTGCCAGCAGCCCCCGGGACTACCGGGCCCTCCACTTT
TRBD2	TRBV5-8	NA	TRBJ2-5	CASSYGLAGGSGETQYF	TGTGCCAGCAGCTACGGACTAGCGGGGGGGTCAGGCGAGACCCAGTACTTC
NA	TRBV30	NA	TRBJ1-2	CAWSIGRANYGYTF	TGTGCCTGGAGTATCGGGAGGGCGAACTATGGCTACACCTTC
NA	TRBV2	few	TRBJ2-1	CASSEVGGAPSYNEQFF	TGTGCCAGCAGTGAGGTTGGAGGGGCACCCTCCTACAATGAGCAGTTCTTC
NA	TRBV4-2	NA	TRBJ1-3	CASSQASGGNTIYF	TGTGCCAGCAGCCAAGCTTCAGGGGGAAACACCATATATTTT
NA	TRBV15	NA	TRBJ2-1	CATSREFSYNEQFF	TGTGCCACCAGCAGAGAATTCTCCTACAATGAGCAGTTCTTC
TRBD2	TRBV30	once	TRBJ2-1	CAWSPLAGVQFF	TGTGCCTGGAGCCCCCTAGCGGGAGTGCAGTTCTTC
NA	TRBV7-9	NA	TRBJ2-5	CASSLQGQLGETQYF	TGTGCCAGCAGCTTACAGGGTCAACTGGGAGAGACCCAGTACTTC
NA	TRBV20-1	NA	TRBJ1-2	CSARVRYGYTF	TGCAGTGCTAGAGTCCGGTATGGCTACACCTTC